The sequence of this T cell receptor beta chain was determined in a study of T-cell reconstitution after alpha-beta-depleted transplantation in children. This clonotype was detected many times. CDR1 SGHAT and CDR2 FQNNGV come from the germline V gene. After removal of 5 bases from V and 7 bases from J, the junction contained 15 bases not matched to a gene. The CDR3 has 16 residues. Unique molecular identifiers were used in preparing the TCRbeta library. TCRdb reanalysed the PCR reads using MiXCR and keeps one entry per CDR3 protein. The table includes 500,000 to 600,000 distinct CDR3 sequences, around 19% detected once.

Sequencing was performed on PBMCs from the stem cell graft donor, taken from the stem cell graft. This chain connects TRBV11-2 to TRBJ2-7; TRBD2 matches 9 bases. The source is a human donor who donated a stem cell graft to a child with acute lymphoblastic leukemia. As DNA, the CDR3 is TGTGCCAGCAGCCCTCTTGGGGCGGGAGGGCCGAGGGAGCAGTACTTC. Its protein product is CASSPLGAGGPREQYF.